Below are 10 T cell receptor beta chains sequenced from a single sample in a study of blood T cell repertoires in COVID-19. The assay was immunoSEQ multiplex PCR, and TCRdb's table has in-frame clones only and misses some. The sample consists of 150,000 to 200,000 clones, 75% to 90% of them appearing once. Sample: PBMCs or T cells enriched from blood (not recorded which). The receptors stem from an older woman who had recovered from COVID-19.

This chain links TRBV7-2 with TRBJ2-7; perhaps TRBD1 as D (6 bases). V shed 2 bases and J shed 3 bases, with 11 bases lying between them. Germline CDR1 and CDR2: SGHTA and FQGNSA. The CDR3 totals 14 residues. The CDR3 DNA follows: TGTGCCAGCAGCTTAAGGGACACCGTCTACGAGCAGTACTTC. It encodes CASSLRDTVYEQYF.

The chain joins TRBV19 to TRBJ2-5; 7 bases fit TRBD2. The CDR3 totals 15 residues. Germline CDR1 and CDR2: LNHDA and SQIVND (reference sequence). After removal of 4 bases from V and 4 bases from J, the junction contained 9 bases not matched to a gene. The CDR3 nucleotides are TGTGCCAGTAGTACCCCTGGCGGGGGTAGAGAGACCCAGTACTTC. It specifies CASSTPGGGRETQYF.

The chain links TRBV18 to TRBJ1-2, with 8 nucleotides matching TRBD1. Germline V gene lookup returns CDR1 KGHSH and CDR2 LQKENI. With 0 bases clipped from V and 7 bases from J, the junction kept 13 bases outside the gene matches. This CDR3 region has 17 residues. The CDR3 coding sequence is TGTGCCAGCTCACCACCGGCTCCGGGGCCAGGGGGCCTTGGCTACACCTTC. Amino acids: CASSPPAPGPGGLGYTF. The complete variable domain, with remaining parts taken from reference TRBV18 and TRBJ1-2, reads NAGVMQNPRHLVRRRGQEARLRCSPMKGHSHVYWYRQLPEEGLKFMVYLQKENIIDESGMPKERFSAEFPKEGPSILRIQQVVRGDSAAYFCASSPPAPGPGGLGYTFGSGTRLTVV.

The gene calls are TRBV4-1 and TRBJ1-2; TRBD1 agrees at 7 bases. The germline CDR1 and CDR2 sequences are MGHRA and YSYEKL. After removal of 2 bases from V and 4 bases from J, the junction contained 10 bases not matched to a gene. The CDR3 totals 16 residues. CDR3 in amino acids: CASSQPWDSKIYGYTF. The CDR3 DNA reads TGCGCCAGCAGCCAACCGTGGGACAGCAAAATCTATGGCTACACCTTC.

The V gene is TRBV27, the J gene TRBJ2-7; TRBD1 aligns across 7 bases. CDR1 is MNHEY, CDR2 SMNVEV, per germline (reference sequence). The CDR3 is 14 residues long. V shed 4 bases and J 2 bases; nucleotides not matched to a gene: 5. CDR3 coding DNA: TGTGCCAGCAGTTACGACAGGGACGCCTACGAGCAGTACTTC. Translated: CASSYDRDAYEQYF.

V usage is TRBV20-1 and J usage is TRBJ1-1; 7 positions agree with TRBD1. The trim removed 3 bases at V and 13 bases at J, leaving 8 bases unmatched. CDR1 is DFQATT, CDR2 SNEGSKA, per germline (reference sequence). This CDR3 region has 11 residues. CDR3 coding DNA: TGCAGTGCTAGGCTGGTAACAGGGGTTTTCTTT. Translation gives CSARLVTGVFF.

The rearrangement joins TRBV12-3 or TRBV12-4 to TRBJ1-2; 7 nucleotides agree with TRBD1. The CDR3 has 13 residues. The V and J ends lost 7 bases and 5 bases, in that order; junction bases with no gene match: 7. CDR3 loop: CASKSQGVYGYTF. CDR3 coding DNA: TGTGCCAGCAAGAGCCAGGGGGTTTATGGCTACACCTTC.

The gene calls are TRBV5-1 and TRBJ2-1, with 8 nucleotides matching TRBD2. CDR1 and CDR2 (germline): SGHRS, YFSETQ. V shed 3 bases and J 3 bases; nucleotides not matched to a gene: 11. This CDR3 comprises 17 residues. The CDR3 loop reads CASSSPIAGGFYNEQFF. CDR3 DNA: TGCGCCAGCAGCTCACCGATCGCGGGGGGCTTCTACAATGAGCAGTTCTTC.

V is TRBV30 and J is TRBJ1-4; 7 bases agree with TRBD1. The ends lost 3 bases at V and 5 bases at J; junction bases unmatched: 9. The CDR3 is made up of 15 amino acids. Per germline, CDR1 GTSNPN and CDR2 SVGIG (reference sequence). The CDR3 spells CAWSFGNRGNEKLFF. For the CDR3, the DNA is TGTGCCTGGAGCTTCGGGAACAGGGGCAATGAAAAACTGTTTTTT. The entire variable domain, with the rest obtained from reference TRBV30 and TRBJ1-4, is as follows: SQTIHQWPATLVQPVGSPLSLECTVEGTSNPNLYWYRQAAGRGLQLLFYSVGIGQISSEVPQNLSASRPQDRQFILSSKKLLLSDSGFYLCAWSFGNRGNEKLFFGSGTQLSVL.

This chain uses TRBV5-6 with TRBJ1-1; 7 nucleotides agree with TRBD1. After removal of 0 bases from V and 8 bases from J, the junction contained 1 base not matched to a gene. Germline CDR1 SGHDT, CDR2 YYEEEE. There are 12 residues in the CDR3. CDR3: CASSLGQGEAFF. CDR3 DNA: TGTGCCAGCAGCTTGGGACAGGGAGAAGCTTTCTTT.